The clone carrying this T cell receptor beta chain was detected only once. This sample was included in a study of blood T cell repertoires in COVID-19. The germline V and J ends were trimmed by 9 bases and 2 bases, with 19 bases remaining between them. From germline, CDR1 is LNHDA and CDR2 SQIVND (reference sequence). CDR3 length: 16 residues. In the authors' workflow: Estimation of nucleated cell counts was performed using reference gene primer amplification. The repertoire was sequenced with immunoSEQ multiplex PCR; TCRdb's copy has only in-frame clones and lacks some. That table gives V, J and clone size, and the DNA gave D and trimming. Of 250,000 or so clones detected, around 86% appear once; the ten largest clones hold 9% to 15%.

Material for sequencing was peripheral blood. The receptor was derived from an elderly man with acute or convalescent COVID-19. J is TRBJ2-2 and V is TRBV19; possible D gene TRBD2, 5 bases. CDR3 nucleotides: TGTGCCAGCTCCAAATCGGGAACTCGAAACACCGGGGAGCTGTTTTTT. Translation: CASSKSGTRNTGELFF.